This T cell receptor beta chain was sequenced for a study of blood T cells in healthy people across ages. Across the whole study: For every two T cells, template switching captured about one barcoded beta molecule.

Overall study results and limits: Diversity figures based on one million T cells were deemed too low.

For this clonotype: The antigen remains undetermined.

CDR3 length equals 12 residues. CDR1 SQVTM and CDR2 ANQGSEA come from the germline V gene. A second roughly 7 to 12 cycle PCR used barcoded and J-beta primers. A 12-random-nucleotide template-switch adaptor tagged each cDNA molecule. Each CDR3 protein is one row after TCRdb ran MiXCR on the 5' RACE reads. Here the sample spans fewer than 2 million distinct CDR3 sequences, 30% to 40% being singletons. The receptor comes from a human donor in good health. The chain recombines TRBV29-1 with TRBJ2-5; unclear D gene. The source material was blood. CDR3 residues: CSFRAGQETQYF. CDR3 nucleotide sequence: TGCAGTTTTAGGGCCGGGCAAGAGACCCAGTACTTC.